These 22 T cell receptor beta chains were sequenced from one sample in a study of cytomegalovirus exposure and HLA in healthy donors. PCR involved 60 Vbeta and 13 Jbeta primers. Libraries were prepared by immunoSEQ multiplex PCR; TCRdb keeps only in-frame clonotypes and omits some of them. The table shows about 210,000 clones, with 70% to 90% occurring only once. Sequenced material: PBMCs. These receptor sequences come from a man aged 25-40 years in good health and CMV-seronegative.

J is TRBJ2-1 and V is TRBV10-2, with D maybe TRBD2 (6 bases). The length of the CDR3 is 14 residues. V was clipped by 2 bases and J by 3 bases, with 8 bases between them. Germline values: CDR1 WSHSY, CDR2 SAAADI. CDR3 sequence: CASSEGDFYNEQFF. In DNA form, the CDR3 reads TGCGCCAGCAGTGAGGGGGACTTCTACAATGAGCAGTTCTTC.

The rearrangement links TRBV11-1 to TRBJ2-1; 8 nucleotides agree with TRBD2. This CDR3 has 15 residues. The germline V gene has CDR1 SGHAT and CDR2 FQDESV (reference sequence). V shed 2 bases and J 6 bases; nucleotides not matched to a gene: 6. Here the CDR3 DNA reads TGTGCCAGCAGCTTACATAGCGGGGTCATCAATGAGCAGTTCTTC. As protein: CASSLHSGVINEQFF. Full variable domain (remainder filled in from reference TRBV11-1 and TRBJ2-1): EAEVAQSPRYKITEKSQAVAFWCDPISGHATLYWYRQILGQGPELLVQFQDESVVDDSQLPKDRFSAERLKGVDSTLKIQPAELGDSAMYLCASSLHSGVINEQFFGPGTRLTVL.

This chain links TRBV28 with TRBJ2-7; TRBD2 aligns across 10 bases. The V gene's germline CDR1 is MDHEN and CDR2 SYDVKM. Trimming cost V 3 bases and J 2 bases; bases outside gene matches: 7. CDR3 length equals 16 residues. CDR3 coding DNA: TGTGCCAGCAGTTTGTGGAGGCTAGCGGGGGCCTACGAGCAGTACTTC. Its protein is CASSLWRLAGAYEQYF. Filled out from reference TRBV28 and TRBJ2-7, the complete variable domain reads DVKVTQSSRYLVKRTGEKVFLECVQDMDHENMFWYRQDPGLGLRLIYFSYDVKMKEKGDIPEGYSVSREKKERFSLILESASTNQTSMYLCASSLWRLAGAYEQYFGPGTRLTVT.

The J gene is TRBJ1-1, the V gene TRBV19; D is perhaps TRBD1 (6 bases). The CDR3 sequence is 15 residues long. V was pared by 5 bases and J by 2 bases, with 15 bases between. In germline, CDR1 is LNHDA, CDR2 SQIVND (reference sequence). CDR3 in DNA: TGTGCCAGTAGTCCTACAGGGTTGAGTAACACTGAAGCTTTCTTT. It codes for CASSPTGLSNTEAFF.

The genes are TRBV5-6 and TRBJ1-5; D perhaps matches TRBD1 (5 bases). The germline gives CDR1 SGHDT, CDR2 YYEEEE. This CDR3 comprises 14 residues. With 0 bases removed from V and 4 bases from J, the gap between germline ends came to 8 bases. CDR3 amino acids: CASSLATANQPQHF. Here the CDR3 DNA reads TGTGCCAGCAGCTTGGCGACAGCAAATCAGCCCCAGCATTTT.

The chain joins TRBV7-2 to TRBJ1-2, with D perhaps matching TRBD1 (5 bases). CDR3 length equals 16 residues. Germline V gives CDR1 SGHTA, CDR2 FQGNSA. The V gene lost 5 bases and the J gene lost 5 bases, with 21 bases spanning the gap. This chain's CDR3 is CASSPSNRQGLYGYTF. As DNA, the CDR3 is TGTGCCAGCAGCCCGAGTAATAGGCAGGGACTTTATGGCTACACCTTC.

This chain connects TRBV7-9 to TRBJ2-7, with D perhaps TRBD2 (5 bases). Germline values: CDR1 SEHNR, CDR2 FQNEAQ (reference sequence). Trimming shortened V by 3 bases and J by 7 bases, and 13 bases separated the two germline ends. The CDR3 totals 13 residues. CDR3 nucleotide sequence: TGTGCCAGCAGCTTTCACACGGGAAGGGAGCAGTACTTC. This translates into CASSFHTGREQYF.

The DNA of the CDR3 is TGTGCCAGCAGCGGGGACAGAAGAAACACCATATATTTT. This encodes CASSGDRRNTIYF. The chain joins TRBV9 to TRBJ1-3; 7 nucleotides align to TRBD1. This CDR3 region has 13 residues. Per the germline V gene, CDR1 is SGDLS and CDR2 is YYNGEE. V shed 3 bases, J shed 5 bases, and the junction held 2 bases outside the gene matches.

The chain employs TRBV9 and TRBJ2-2; 9 bases are shared with TRBD1. J was trimmed by 6 bases and V by 3 bases; bases with no gene match: 9. This CDR3 is 16 amino acids long. Germline values: CDR1 SGDLS, CDR2 YYNGEE. The DNA of the CDR3 is TGTGCCAGCAGCGCGCTACAGGGGGCGTCGGCCGGGGAGCTGTTTTTT. Protein product: CASSALQGASAGELFF. Supplemented by reference TRBV9 and TRBJ2-2, the full variable domain reads DSGVTQTPKHLITATGQRVTLRCSPRSGDLSVYWYQQSLDQGLQFLIQYYNGEERAKGNILERFSAQQFPDLHSELNLSSLELGDSALYFCASSALQGASAGELFFGEGSRLTVL.

The V and J genes are TRBV5-6 and TRBJ2-7, with TRBD1 matching over 9 bases. CDR1 SGHDT and CDR2 YYEEEE come from the germline V gene. The CDR3 extends over 14 amino acids. V dropped 4 bases and J dropped 3; count of bases not matched to a gene: 5. CDR3 in DNA: TGTGCCAGCAGCGGACAGGGGTGGTTCTACGAGCAGTACTTC. Its translation is CASSGQGWFYEQYF.

The chain has TRBV18 and TRBJ1-1; 9 bases match TRBD1. The junction had 6 bases not matched to a gene; V was cut back by 3 bases and J by 1 base. The CDR3 runs to 16 residues. CDR1 KGHSH and CDR2 LQKENI come from the germline V gene. The CDR3 reads CASSPPQGAQNTEAFF. The CDR3 DNA follows: TGTGCCAGCTCACCTCCACAGGGGGCCCAGAACACTGAAGCTTTCTTT.

J is TRBJ2-7 and V is TRBV6-1; D possibly corresponds to TRBD2 (7 bases). Germline CDR1 MNHNS, CDR2 SASEGT. V lost 4 bases, J lost 3 bases, and 13 bases lay in between. The CDR3 consists of 14 residues. The CDR3 DNA reads TGTGCCAGCAGTGCGGGGGGCCGGATCTACGAGCAGTACTTC. Its translation is CASSAGGRIYEQYF.

V and J are TRBV10-3 and TRBJ2-1; 15 bases are shared with TRBD2. The CDR3 is 16 amino acids. Germline V gene sequence: CDR1 ENHRY, CDR2 SYGVKD. J was trimmed by 7 bases and V by 6 bases; bases with no gene match: 7. The DNA for the CDR3 is TGTGCCATCAGGTCCTGGACTAGCGGGGGGGATAATGAGCAGTTCTTC. Its translation is CAIRSWTSGGDNEQFF.

V and J are TRBV2 and TRBJ2-5, with a tentative D call TRBD1 (6 bases). Germline V CDR1 and CDR2: SNHLY, FYNNEI. Trimming shortened V by 3 bases and J by 4 bases, and 12 bases separated the two germline ends. The CDR3 spans 14 residues. CDR3 amino acids: CASSDRGGGETQYF. Here the CDR3 DNA reads TGTGCCAGCAGTGACAGGGGTGGGGGAGAGACCCAGTACTTC.

The V and J genes are TRBV5-6 and TRBJ2-3, with TRBD2 matching 12 bases. The CDR3 totals 18 residues. Germline CDR1 reads SGHDT; CDR2 reads YYEEEE. V was pared by 3 bases and J by 0 bases, with 8 bases of the junction left unmatched. The CDR3 DNA reads as TGTGCCAGCAGCTGGCTAGCGGGGGGGATTTCCAGCACAGATACGCAGTATTTT. Protein product: CASSWLAGGISSTDTQYF.

The rearrangement uses TRBV5-1 and TRBJ1-4, with TRBD1 matching over 8 bases. Germline trimming cut 4 bases from V and 7 bases from J; bases unmatched to any gene: 15. The CDR3 runs to 17 residues. Germline CDR1 is SGHRS and CDR2 is YFSETQ. The CDR3 sequence: CASSHSHRTGLGEKLFF. DNA for the CDR3: TGCGCCAGCAGCCACTCTCACCGGACAGGGCTCGGTGAAAAACTGTTTTTT. Full variable domain (remainder filled in from reference TRBV5-1 and TRBJ1-4): KAGVTQTPRYLIKTRGQQVTLSCSPISGHRSVSWYQQTPGQGLQFLFEYFSETQRNKGNFPGRFSGRQFSNSRSEMNVSTLELGDSALYLCASSHSHRTGLGEKLFFGSGTQLSVL.

The chain couples TRBV11-2 to TRBJ2-3, with TRBD2 matching over 8 bases. In germline, CDR1 is SGHAT, CDR2 FQNNGV. The CDR3 consists of 15 residues. The junction had 8 bases not matched to a gene; V was cut back by 5 bases and J by 4 bases. CDR3 residues: CASSRAGGPPDTQYF. CDR3 sequence (DNA): TGTGCCAGCAGCAGGGCGGGGGGACCGCCAGATACGCAGTATTTT.

CDR3 region: CASSSAGAITEAFF. The CDR3 DNA reads TGTGCCAGCAGTTCAGCAGGGGCTATCACTGAAGCTTTCTTT. The chain uses TRBV6-1 and TRBJ1-1, with D perhaps matching TRBD1 (6 bases). The CDR3 runs to 14 residues. Per the germline V gene, CDR1 is MNHNS and CDR2 is SASEGT. V lost 5 bases to trimming and J lost 4 bases, with 14 bases between them.

The chain recombines TRBV4-2 with TRBJ2-5; tentatively, D is TRBD1 (6 bases). Trimming left V 4 bases short and J 2 bases short, with 11 bases between. There are 14 residues in the CDR3. CDR1 and CDR2 from the germline V gene are LGHNA and YNFKEQ. For the CDR3, the DNA is TGTGCCAGCAGCCCCGGACAGCCACAAGAGACCCAGTACTTC. Translation: CASSPGQPQETQYF.

This rearrangement joins TRBV9 to TRBJ1-4; D not certain. Germline CDR1 SGDLS, CDR2 YYNGEE. The ends were cut back, 7 bases at V and 6 bases at J, with 13 bases in the middle. The CDR3 covers 13 residues. Written as DNA, the CDR3 is TGTGCCAGCTCGTTCTCCAGCGATGAAAAACTGTTTTTT. Amino acid sequence: CASSFSSDEKLFF. The full variable domain, completed using reference TRBV9 and TRBJ1-4, is DSGVTQTPKHLITATGQRVTLRCSPRSGDLSVYWYQQSLDQGLQFLIQYYNGEERAKGNILERFSAQQFPDLHSELNLSSLELGDSALYFCASSFSSDEKLFFGSGTQLSVL.

The chain carries TRBV4-2 and TRBJ1-2; D might be TRBD1 (5 bases). CDR1 LGHNA and CDR2 YNFKEQ come from the germline V gene. Trimming shortened V by 5 bases and J by 8 bases, and 18 bases separated the two germline ends. The CDR3 consists of 14 residues. In nucleotides, the CDR3 is TGTGCCAGCAGCGCCGACAGAGATCAGGAGGGCTACACCTTC. Translation: CASSADRDQEGYTF.

This chain joins TRBV27 and TRBJ2-2, with a tentative D call TRBD1 (6 bases). V was trimmed by 5 bases and J by 1 base, leaving 17 bases between them. The CDR3 runs to 17 residues. The V gene's germline CDR1 is MNHEY and CDR2 SMNVEV (reference sequence). In DNA form, the CDR3 reads TGTGCCAGCAGTACATGGACAGACCACAAGAACACCGGGGAGCTGTTTTTT. Encoded protein: CASSTWTDHKNTGELFF.